This TCR beta chain was recovered during a study of tumor and adjacent non-tumor tissue in lung cancer. Study details: Stage I to III disease affected about nine men and 5 women aged about 30 to 76.

The sample holds one count of this clonotype. What it binds is not known. Trimming took 4 bases from V and 3 from J, leaving 21 bases between them. This CDR3 has 17 amino acids. CDR1 is MGHRA, CDR2 YSYEKL, per germline. RNA was extracted from bulk tissue without any cell sorting. More than 3 cm separated this lung sample from the edge of the tumor. A modified ARM-PCR protocol with three rounds of nested PCR amplified TCRbeta. TCRdb redid the calling of the multiplex PCR reads with MiXCR, one entry per CDR3 protein. The sample lists nearly 50,000 distinct CDR3 sequences; 64% were seen once. Study-wide results and limits: Normal lung showed higher cumulative top 100 clone frequency than tumor. TCR diversity was significantly greater in tumor than normal lung tissue.

The chain is built from TRBV4-1 and TRBJ1-2; D unclear. The material sequenced was distant non-tumor lung tissue. This clonotype originated in a woman aged 70-85 years with non-small cell lung cancer. DNA for the CDR3: TGCGCCAGCAGCCCAAGGACGTTGGGTACCCCTGACTATGGCTACACCTTC. Translated: CASSPRTLGTPDYGYTF.